The 13 T cell receptor beta chains presented below share a single source sample, sequenced in a study of blood T cell repertoires in COVID-19. The table came from immunoSEQ multiplex PCR; TCRdb's copy has only in-frame clones and leaves some out. The sample lists 100,000 to 150,000 clones; more than 70% were seen once. Material: peripheral blood. These receptor sequences come from a middle-aged man with acute or convalescent COVID-19.

V and J are TRBV11-2 and TRBJ2-1; 9 bases are shared with TRBD2. This CDR3 region has 15 residues. Germline V lookup: CDR1 SGHAT, CDR2 FQNNGV. Trimming took 1 base from V and 6 from J; bases not matched to a gene: 4. CDR3 in amino acids: CASSLGAGGPNEQFF. CDR3 nucleotides: TGTGCCAGCAGCTTAGGGGCGGGAGGGCCCAATGAGCAGTTCTTC.

The chain combines TRBV29-1 with TRBJ1-3; D uncertain. Germline V CDR1 and CDR2: SQVTM, ANQGSEA. The CDR3 runs 15 residues. V was shortened by 2 bases and J by 0 bases, with 11 bases between the two germline ends. The chain's CDR3 is CSVENPVYSGNTIYF. CDR3 nucleotide sequence: TGCAGCGTTGAAAACCCGGTCTACTCTGGAAACACCATATATTTT.

The chain has TRBV28 and TRBJ2-7, with D maybe TRBD2 (5 bases). Trimming cost V 5 bases and J 6 bases, with 17 bases left between them. The length of the CDR3 is 14 residues. The germline CDR1 and CDR2 sequences are MDHEN and SYDVKM. The DNA of the CDR3 is TGTGCCAGCAGTCCCGGGAACCCTGTGTCCGAGCAGTACTTC. This gives the protein CASSPGNPVSEQYF. Complete variable domain (other parts from reference TRBV28 and TRBJ2-7): DVKVTQSSRYLVKRTGEKVFLECVQDMDHENMFWYRQDPGLGLRLIYFSYDVKMKEKGDIPEGYSVSREKKERFSLILESASTNQTSMYLCASSPGNPVSEQYFGPGTRLTVT.

This chain links TRBV19 with TRBJ2-1, with a tentative D call TRBD1 (5 bases). The CDR3 length is 15 residues. The V gene's germline CDR1 is LNHDA and CDR2 SQIVND (reference sequence). Trimming removed 5 bases at V and 7 bases at J, with 18 bases between. This chain's CDR3 is CASSFGRRGPNEQFF. CDR3 sequence (DNA): TGTGCCAGTAGTTTTGGCCGAAGGGGCCCAAATGAGCAGTTCTTC.

The chain couples TRBV3-1 (or the pseudogene TRBV3-2) to TRBJ1-1; D unclear. The germline V gene encodes CDR1 LGHDT and CDR2 YNNKEL (reference sequence). The CDR3 is made up of 12 amino acids. V was shortened by 5 bases and J by 7 bases, with 11 bases between the two germline ends. The CDR3, as DNA: TGTGCCAGCAGCTCCGCGGCCCTTGAAGCTTTCTTT. Translated, it gives CASSSAALEAFF.

The table lists this clone with a few counts. The CDR3 is CASSQSGQAFYGYTF. DNA for the CDR3: TGTGCCAGCAGCCAATCGGGACAGGCCTTCTATGGCTACACCTTC. This chain joins TRBV3-1 (or the pseudogene TRBV3-2) and TRBJ1-2; 8 bases are a match to TRBD1. Germline CDR1 is LGHDT and CDR2 is YNNKEL (reference sequence). Trimming at V came to 2 bases and at J to 4 bases, leaving 6 bases not matched to a gene. The CDR3 runs 15 residues.

The gene calls are TRBV19 and TRBJ1-1; 9 nucleotides match TRBD1. V gave up 9 bases and J gave up 4 bases; unmatched junction bases: 9. The CDR3 extends over 14 amino acids. Per germline, CDR1 LNHDA and CDR2 SQIVND (reference sequence). The CDR3 loop is CASFEQGAGTEAFF. The CDR3 coding sequence is TGTGCCAGCTTCGAACAGGGGGCCGGCACTGAAGCTTTCTTT.

This clone turned up a few times. This sequence joins TRBV6-2 or TRBV6-3 and TRBJ2-7; 8 bases map to TRBD2. Germline CDR1 MNHEY, CDR2 SVGEGT. The ends lost 4 bases at V and 2 bases at J; junction bases unmatched: 4. CDR3 length equals 14 residues. CDR3 DNA sequence: TGTGCCAGCAGTTCCTGGCGGGGGGCCTACGAGCAGTACTTC. It codes for CASSSWRGAYEQYF.

V usage is TRBV6-1 and J usage is TRBJ1-5, with 8 bases that match TRBD1. The CDR3 contains 13 residues. Germline CDR1 is MNHNS and CDR2 is SASEGT. The V and J ends lost 2 bases and 6 bases, in that order; junction bases with no gene match: 0. The CDR3 nucleotides are TGTGCCAGCAGTGAACAGGGGGCTCAGCCCCAGCATTTT. Its protein product is CASSEQGAQPQHF.

The rearrangement uses TRBV5-4 and TRBJ2-1; tentative D call: TRBD2 (5 bases). From germline, CDR1 is SGHNT and CDR2 YYREEE (reference sequence). The germline V and J ends were trimmed by 0 bases and 0 bases, with 7 bases remaining between them. The length of the CDR3 is 15 residues. The CDR3 DNA sequence: TGTGCCAGCAGCTTGGCCGGGGACTCCTACAATGAGCAGTTCTTC. It translates to CASSLAGDSYNEQFF.

This clone has just a few counts. The rearrangement joins TRBV28 to TRBJ1-5, with D tentatively TRBD1 (5 bases). Trimming pared 6 bases from V and 4 bases from J, leaving 19 bases between. The CDR3 has 16 residues. CDR1 is MDHEN, CDR2 SYDVKM, per germline. CDR3 nucleotides: TGTGCCAGCAGCGCCGGCGGGACCGCCCCTAATCAGCCCCAGCATTTT. It encodes CASSAGGTAPNQPQHF. Full variable domain (missing parts from reference TRBV28 and TRBJ1-5): DVKVTQSSRYLVKRTGEKVFLECVQDMDHENMFWYRQDPGLGLRLIYFSYDVKMKEKGDIPEGYSVSREKKERFSLILESASTNQTSMYLCASSAGGTAPNQPQHFGDGTRLSIL.

The J gene is TRBJ2-7, the V gene TRBV7-2, with 8 bases aligning to TRBD1. Per germline, CDR1 SGHTA and CDR2 FQGNSA. The V gene end was trimmed by 5 bases and the J gene end by 0 bases; junction bases not matched to a gene: 6. This CDR3 spans 15 amino acids. CDR3 DNA sequence: TGTGCCAGCAGCCTACGGACAGGGAGCTCCTACGAGCAGTACTTC. Translation gives CASSLRTGSSYEQYF. Variable domain in full (rest from reference TRBV7-2 and TRBJ2-7): GAGVSQSPSNKVTEKGKDVELRCDPISGHTALYWYRQSLGQGLEFLIYFQGNSAPDKSGLPSDRFSAERTGGSVSTLTIQRTQQEDSAVYLCASSLRTGSSYEQYFGPGTRLTVT.

CDR3 sequence: CASSPNRDSGYTF. For the CDR3, the DNA is TGTGCCAGCAGCCCGAACCGGGACAGCGGCTACACCTTC. This chain uses TRBV11-1 with TRBJ1-2; 7 nucleotides align to TRBD1. Trimming cost V 5 bases and J 8 bases; bases outside gene matches: 8. In germline, CDR1 is SGHAT, CDR2 FQDESV (reference sequence). The CDR3 loop spans 13 amino acids. Combining the CDR3 with reference TRBV11-1 and TRBJ1-2 gives the whole variable domain EAEVAQSPRYKITEKSQAVAFWCDPISGHATLYWYRQILGQGPELLVQFQDESVVDDSQLPKDRFSAERLKGVDSTLKIQPAELGDSAMYLCASSPNRDSGYTFGSGTRLTVV.